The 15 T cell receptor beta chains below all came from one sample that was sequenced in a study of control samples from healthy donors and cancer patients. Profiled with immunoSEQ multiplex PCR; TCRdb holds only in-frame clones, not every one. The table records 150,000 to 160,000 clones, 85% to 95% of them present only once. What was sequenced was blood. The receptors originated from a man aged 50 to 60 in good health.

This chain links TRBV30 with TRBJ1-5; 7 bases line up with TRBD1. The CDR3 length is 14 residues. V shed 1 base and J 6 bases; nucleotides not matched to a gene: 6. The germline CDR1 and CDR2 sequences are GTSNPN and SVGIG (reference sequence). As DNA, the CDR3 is TGTGCCTGGAGTGAGGGGGCAGGGGGTCAGCCCCAGCATTTT. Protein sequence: CAWSEGAGGQPQHF. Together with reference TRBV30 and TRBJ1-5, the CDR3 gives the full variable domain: SQTIHQWPATLVQPVGSPLSLECTVEGTSNPNLYWYRQAAGRGLQLLFYSVGIGQISSEVPQNLSASRPQDRQFILSSKKLLLSDSGFYLCAWSEGAGGQPQHFGDGTRLSIL.

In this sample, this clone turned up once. DNA for the CDR3: TGTGCCAGCGCCGCCCCGCTAGACAGATTGATGCACCCCTACAATGAGCAGTTCTTC. It yields the protein CASAAPLDRLMHPYNEQFF. The V and J genes are TRBV19 and TRBJ2-1; D might be TRBD1 (5 bases). Germline V gene sequence: CDR1 LNHDA, CDR2 SQIVND (reference sequence). This CDR3 comprises 19 residues. With 9 bases removed from V and 2 bases from J, the gap between germline ends came to 29 bases.

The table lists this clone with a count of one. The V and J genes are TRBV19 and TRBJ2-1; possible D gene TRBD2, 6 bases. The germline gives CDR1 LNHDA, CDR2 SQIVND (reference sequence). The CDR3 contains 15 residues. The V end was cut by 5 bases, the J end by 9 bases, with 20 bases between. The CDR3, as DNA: TGTGCCAGTAGTGACGGGAGTAGTGGCTATGGTGAGCAGTTCTTC. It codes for CASSDGSSGYGEQFF.

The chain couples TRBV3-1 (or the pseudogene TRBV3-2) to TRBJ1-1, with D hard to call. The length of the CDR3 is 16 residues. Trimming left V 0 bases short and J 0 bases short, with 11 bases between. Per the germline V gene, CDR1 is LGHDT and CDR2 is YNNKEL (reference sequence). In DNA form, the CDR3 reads TGTGCCAGCAGCCAAGAATCGACCGACCTGAACACTGAAGCTTTCTTT. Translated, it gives CASSQESTDLNTEAFF.

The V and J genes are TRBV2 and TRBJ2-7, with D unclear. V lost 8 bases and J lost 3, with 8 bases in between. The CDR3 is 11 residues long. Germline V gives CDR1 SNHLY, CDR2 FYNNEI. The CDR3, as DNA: TGTGCCAGCGGACGATACTACGAGCAGTACTTC. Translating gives CASGRYYEQYF.

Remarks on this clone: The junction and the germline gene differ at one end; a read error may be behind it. The CDR3 sequence: CASSLGATYEQYF. The DNA for the CDR3 is TGTGCTAGCAGCTTGGGGGCTACCTACGAGCAGTACTTC. The V gene is TRBV7-7, the J gene TRBJ2-7; possibly TRBD1 for D (6 bases). The CDR3 is 13 residues long. In germline, CDR1 is SSHAT, CDR2 FNYEAQ (reference sequence). Variable domain in full (rest from reference TRBV7-7 and TRBJ2-7): GAGVSQSPRYKVTKRGQDVTLRCDPISSHATLYWYQQALGQGPEFLTYFNYEAQPDKSGLPSDRFSAERPEGSISTLTIQRTEQRDSAMYRCASSLGATYEQYFGPGTRLTVT.

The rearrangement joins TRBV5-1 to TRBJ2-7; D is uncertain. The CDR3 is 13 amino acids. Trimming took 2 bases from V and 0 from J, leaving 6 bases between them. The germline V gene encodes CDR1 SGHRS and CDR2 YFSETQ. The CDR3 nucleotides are TGCGCCAGCAGCTTTTCAAGCTCCTACGAGCAGTACTTC. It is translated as CASSFSSSYEQYF.

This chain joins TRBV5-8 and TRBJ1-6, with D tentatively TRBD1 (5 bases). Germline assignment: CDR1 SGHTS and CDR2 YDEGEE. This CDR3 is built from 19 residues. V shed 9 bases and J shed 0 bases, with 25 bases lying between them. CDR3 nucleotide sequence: TGTGCCATCCCGGAGGGGTCCTATCGGGCAAACTCCTATAATTCACCCCTCCACTTT. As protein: CAIPEGSYRANSYNSPLHF.

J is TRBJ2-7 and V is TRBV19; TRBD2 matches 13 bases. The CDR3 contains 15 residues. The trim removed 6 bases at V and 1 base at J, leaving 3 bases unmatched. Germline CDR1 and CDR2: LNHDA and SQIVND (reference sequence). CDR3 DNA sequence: TGTGCCAGTAGGACACTAGCGGGAGGGTCCTACGAGCAGTACTTC. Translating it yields CASRTLAGGSYEQYF.

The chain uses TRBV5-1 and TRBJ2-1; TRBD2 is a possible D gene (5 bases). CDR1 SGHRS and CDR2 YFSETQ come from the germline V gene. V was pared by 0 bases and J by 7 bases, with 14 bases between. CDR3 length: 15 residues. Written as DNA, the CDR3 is TGCGCCAGCAGCTTGGCCAGAGGGAGAGGTAATGAGCAGTTCTTC. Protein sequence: CASSLARGRGNEQFF.

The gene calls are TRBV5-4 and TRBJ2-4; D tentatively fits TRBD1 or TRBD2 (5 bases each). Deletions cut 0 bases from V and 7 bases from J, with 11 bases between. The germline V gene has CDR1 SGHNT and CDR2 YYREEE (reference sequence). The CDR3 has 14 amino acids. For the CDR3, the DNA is TGTGCCAGCAGCTTGGACAGGACGGGGAACATTCAGTACTTC. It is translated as CASSLDRTGNIQYF.

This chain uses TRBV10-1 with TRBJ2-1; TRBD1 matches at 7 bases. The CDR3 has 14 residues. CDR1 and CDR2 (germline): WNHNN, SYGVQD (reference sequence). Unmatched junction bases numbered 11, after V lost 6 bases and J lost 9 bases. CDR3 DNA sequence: TGCGCCAGCAGCTCCGACAGGGTGGTCAGTGAGCAGTTCTTC. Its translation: CASSSDRVVSEQFF.

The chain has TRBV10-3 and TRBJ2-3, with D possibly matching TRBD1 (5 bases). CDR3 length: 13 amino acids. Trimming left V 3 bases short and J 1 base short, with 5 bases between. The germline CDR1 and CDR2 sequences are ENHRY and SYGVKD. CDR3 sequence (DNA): TGTGCCATCAGTGAAGGGGGCACAGATACGCAGTATTTT. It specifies CAISEGGTDTQYF.

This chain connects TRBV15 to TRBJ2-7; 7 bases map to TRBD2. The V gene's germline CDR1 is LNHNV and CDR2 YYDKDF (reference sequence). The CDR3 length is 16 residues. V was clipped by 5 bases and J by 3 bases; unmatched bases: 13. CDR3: CATSPSFGGRNYEQYF. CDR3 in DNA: TGTGCCACCAGCCCGAGTTTTGGCGGGAGAAACTACGAGCAGTACTTC.

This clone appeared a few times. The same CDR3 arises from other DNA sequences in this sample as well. The CDR3 DNA follows: TGTGCCAGCAGTTTAAGGCGGGGGGGCCAGCCCCAGCATTTT. Protein sequence: CASSLRRGGQPQHF. The V and J genes are TRBV27 and TRBJ1-5; D is perhaps TRBD1 (6 bases). Trimming took off 2 bases at V and 7 bases at J, with 12 bases between the two ends. The CDR3 runs to 14 residues. The germline V gene has CDR1 MNHEY and CDR2 SMNVEV (reference sequence).